Sequencing of this T cell receptor beta chain was carried out in a study of blood T cell repertoires in COVID-19. At the level of the study: Whether acute or convalescent, the COVID-19 samples came from the United States, Italy and Spain.

J lost 7 bases, V lost 5 bases, and 15 bases had no gene match. There are 16 residues in the CDR3. Germline CDR1 is LNHDA and CDR2 is SQIVND (reference sequence). Study processing details: Estimates of nucleated cell counts were drawn from the amplification of reference gene primers. Generated by immunoSEQ multiplex PCR, the TCRdb table keeps only in-frame clones and is missing some. That table furnishes V, J and clone size, whereas the DNA furnished D and trimming. There are approximately 94,000 clones in the sample; more than 65% occur only once, and just under 25% lies in the top ten. The rearrangement joins TRBV19 to TRBJ2-5, with TRBD1 matching 8 bases. The TCR was taken from a man aged 60 to 75 with acute or convalescent COVID-19. The sample taken for sequencing was peripheral blood. CDR3 DNA sequence: TGTGCCAGTAGTCCACCGGGACAGGTGATTAGTTGGACCCAGTACTTC. Encoded protein: CASSPPGQVISWTQYF.